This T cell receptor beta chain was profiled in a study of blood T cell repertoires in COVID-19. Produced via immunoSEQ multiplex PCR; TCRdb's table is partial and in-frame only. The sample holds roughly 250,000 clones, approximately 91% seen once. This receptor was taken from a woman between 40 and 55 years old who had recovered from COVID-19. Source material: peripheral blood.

The CDR3 region has the DNA TGTGCCAGTAGCGTGCCTAGCGGGAGACTCAATGAGCAGTTCTTC. Its protein is CASSVPSGRLNEQFF. V gene TRBV19 combines with J gene TRBJ2-1; 10 bases map to TRBD2. After removal of 6 bases from V and 6 bases from J, the junction contained 8 bases not matched to a gene. The length of the CDR3 is 15 residues. Per the germline V gene, CDR1 is LNHDA and CDR2 is SQIVND (reference sequence). The full variable domain, in which reference TRBV19 and TRBJ2-1 provide the parts outside the CDR3, is DGGITQSPKYLFRKEGQNVTLSCEQNLNHDAMYWYRQDPGQGLRLIYYSQIVNDFQKGDIAEGYSVSREKKESFPLTVTSAQKNPTAFYLCASSVPSGRLNEQFFGPGTRLTVL.